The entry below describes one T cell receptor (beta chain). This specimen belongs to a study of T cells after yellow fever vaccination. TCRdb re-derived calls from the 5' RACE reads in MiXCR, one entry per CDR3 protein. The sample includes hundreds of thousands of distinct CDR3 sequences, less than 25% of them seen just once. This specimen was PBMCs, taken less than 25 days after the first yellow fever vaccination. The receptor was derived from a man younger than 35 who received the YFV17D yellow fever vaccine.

CDR3 DNA: TGTGCCAGCAGTTACTCGATGGGTAGCGGGGGGTACGAGCAGTACGTC. Its protein product is CASSYSMGSGGYEQYV. V and J are TRBV6-5 and TRBJ2-7; TRBD2 agrees at 10 bases. V lost 0 bases to trimming and J lost 4 bases; unmatched junction nucleotides: 6. Germline V gives CDR1 MNHEY, CDR2 SVGAGI. The CDR3 spans 16 residues.